The 27 T cell receptor beta chains given below trace back to one sample, sequenced in a study of CD8+CD57+ T cells in acquired aplastic anemia. The template used for profiling TCR beta VDJ and CDR3 was genomic DNA. TCRdb re-derived calls from the reads in MiXCR, one entry per CDR3 protein. The sample consists of just over 400,000 distinct CDR3 sequences, approximately 70% of them appearing once. The sample taken for sequencing was sorted CD4+, CD8+, or CD8+CD57+ T cells (not recorded which) from PBMCs. The receptors shown here come from a human donor in good health, serving as a control.

The chain has TRBV12-3 or TRBV12-4 and TRBJ2-5, with 7 bases identical to TRBD1. This CDR3 has 13 amino acids. V lost 7 bases to trimming and J lost 4 bases; unmatched junction nucleotides: 6. The CDR3 region has the DNA TGTGCCAGCACCCGAAAGGGGGCAGAGACCCAGTACTTC. Translated, it gives CASTRKGAETQYF.

The gene calls are TRBV6-5 and TRBJ1-6; 8 positions match TRBD1. Per germline, CDR1 MNHEY and CDR2 SVGAGI. After removal of 5 bases from V and 7 bases from J, the junction contained 1 base not matched to a gene. There are 13 residues in the CDR3. CDR3 DNA: TGTGCCAGCAGTAACAGGGGGAATTCACCCCTCCACTTT. Its translation: CASSNRGNSPLHF.

This clonotype was detected a few times. It may be a read error: a sequence one base away is much more abundant. The CDR3 DNA is TGTGCCAGCAGGGGTGGAGGGTCCACCTACGAGCAGTTCTTC. The encoded protein is CASRGGGSTYEQFF. The V gene is TRBV5-5, the J gene TRBJ2-1, with D possibly TRBD2 on 6 matching bases. The V end was cut by 5 bases, the J end by 10 bases, with 19 bases between. The CDR3 has 14 residues. Germline loops: CDR1 SGHKS, CDR2 YYEKEE (reference sequence).

This clonotype was observed at least ten times. The V and J genes are TRBV7-9 and TRBJ2-7; D may match TRBD1 or TRBD2 (5 bases each). This CDR3 contains 15 residues. In germline, CDR1 is SEHNR, CDR2 FQNEAQ (reference sequence). V was shortened by 2 bases and J by 0 bases, with 11 bases between the two germline ends. The CDR3 here is CASSLCPGASYEQYF. For the CDR3, the DNA is TGTGCCAGCAGCTTATGCCCCGGGGCCTCCTACGAGCAGTACTTC. Full variable domain (missing parts from reference TRBV7-9 and TRBJ2-7): DTGVSQNPRHKITKRGQNVTFRCDPISEHNRLYWYRQTLGQGPEFLTYFQNEAQLEKSRLLSDRFSAERPKGSFSTLEIQRTEQGDSAMYLCASSLCPGASYEQYFGPGTRLTVT.

Regarding this clonotype: Relative to the germline gene, one junction end is altered; a read error may explain this. The chain recombines TRBV5-8 with TRBJ2-1; TRBD2 is a possible D gene (5 bases). This CDR3 is built from 15 residues. Per germline, CDR1 SGHTS and CDR2 YDEGEE. CDR3 sequence reads: CASSLAGASYNEQFF. The CDR3 coding sequence is TGCGCCAGCAGCTTGGCGGGCGCCTCCTACAATGAGCAGTTCTTC.

The J gene is TRBJ2-7, the V gene TRBV20-1; D perhaps matches TRBD1 (5 bases). Germline loops: CDR1 DFQATT, CDR2 SNEGSKA (reference sequence). V shed 3 bases and J shed 6 bases, with 9 bases lying between them. CDR3 length: 11 residues. CDR3 in DNA: TGCAGTGCTAGGGACACCGCCGAGCAGTACTTC. This sequence encodes CSARDTAEQYF.

The V gene is TRBV7-9, the J gene TRBJ1-5, with a weak D call TRBD1 (6 bases). Trimming cost V 3 bases and J 7 bases, with 13 bases left between them. The V gene's germline CDR1 is SEHNR and CDR2 FQNEAQ (reference sequence). The CDR3 spans 14 residues. The CDR3 is CASSLTGGDQPQHF. In DNA, the CDR3 is TGTGCCAGCAGCTTGACAGGAGGGGACCAGCCCCAGCATTTT.

This chain uses TRBV20-1 with TRBJ2-7; a weak D match, TRBD1 (6 bases). Trimming removed 5 bases from V and 7 bases from J, with 15 bases in between. CDR1 is DFQATT, CDR2 SNEGSKA, per germline (reference sequence). This CDR3 has 12 amino acids. The CDR3 region has the DNA TGCAGTGCTTTATACAGGGAGAGGGAGCAGTACTTC. It translates to CSALYREREQYF.

The chain recombines TRBV4-3 with TRBJ2-1, with TRBD1 matching 10 bases. Germline CDR1 reads LGHNA; CDR2 reads YSLEER. CDR3 length: 15 residues. The trim removed 6 bases at V and 7 bases at J, leaving 9 bases unmatched. This CDR3 reads CASSEAGQGRNEQFF. The CDR3 DNA sequence: TGCGCCAGCAGTGAGGCGGGACAGGGGAGAAATGAGCAGTTCTTC.

This clonotype was found once. V usage is TRBV7-8 and J usage is TRBJ2-5; TRBD1 aligns across 7 bases. V gave up 4 bases and J gave up 0 bases; unmatched junction bases: 8. Germline CDR1 SGHVS, CDR2 FQNEAQ. The CDR3 spans 16 residues. The CDR3 DNA reads TGTGCCAGCAGCTCCCGGGACAGTGGCTACCAAGAGACCCAGTACTTC. This codes for CASSSRDSGYQETQYF.

The genes are TRBV6-6 and TRBJ2-5; 9 bases fit TRBD1. Germline CDR1 and CDR2: MNHNY and SVGAGI (reference sequence). The V gene end was trimmed by 4 bases and the J gene end by 5 bases; junction bases not matched to a gene: 11. The CDR3 length is 16 residues. DNA of the CDR3: TGTGCCAGCAGTTCTCCGGGACAGGGAACCGGGGAGACCCAGTACTTC. It codes for CASSSPGQGTGETQYF.

The V call is TRBV10-3, the J call TRBJ1-2, with a weak D call TRBD1 (6 bases). Germline V gene data show CDR1 as ENHRY and CDR2 as SYGVKD. Trimming shortened V by 7 bases and J by 7 bases, and 22 bases separated the two germline ends. The CDR3 runs 15 residues. This chain's CDR3 is CAINIESGARVGYTF. In DNA, the CDR3 is TGTGCCATCAATATAGAGTCGGGGGCACGAGTTGGCTACACCTTC.

The rearrangement joins TRBV5-1 to TRBJ2-7, with 8 bases fitting TRBD1. The germline V gene encodes CDR1 SGHRS and CDR2 YFSETQ. The V segment lost 4 bases and the J segment 7 bases; nucleotides outside the gene matches: 10. The CDR3 consists of 14 residues. CDR3 DNA sequence: TGCGCCAGCAGCGCTAGCCAGGGGGCTGAGGAGCAGTACTTC. It specifies CASSASQGAEEQYF.

This clonotype was seen many times. V and J are TRBV20-1 and TRBJ1-5; 7 bases line up with TRBD1. The CDR3 runs 13 residues. The V segment lost 0 bases and the J segment 5 bases; nucleotides outside the gene matches: 1. The germline gives CDR1 DFQATT, CDR2 SNEGSKA (reference sequence). This chain's CDR3 is CSARETGDQPQHF. In nucleotides, the CDR3 is TGCAGTGCTAGAGAAACAGGGGATCAGCCCCAGCATTTT.

Concerning this clonotype itself: A read error may explain this, as a much larger clone is one base away. The chain employs TRBV5-4 and TRBJ2-3, with D unresolved. The germline V and J ends were trimmed by 5 bases and 1 base, with 11 bases remaining between them. The CDR3 contains 14 residues. CDR1 and CDR2 from the germline V gene are SGHNT and YYREEE (reference sequence). The CDR3 here is CASSLSEGTDTQYF. CDR3 DNA: TGTGCCAGCAGTTTGAGCGAAGGCACAGATACGCAGTATTTT. Full variable domain (remainder filled in from reference TRBV5-4 and TRBJ2-3): ETGVTQSPTHLIKTRGQQVTLRCSSQSGHNTVSWYQQALGQGPQFIFQYYREEENGRGNFPPRFSGLQFPNYSSELNVNALELDDSALYLCASSLSEGTDTQYFGPGTRLTVL.

The V call is TRBV7-7, the J call TRBJ2-5; 7 nucleotides align to TRBD2. The germline V gene has CDR1 SSHAT and CDR2 FNYEAQ (reference sequence). J gave up 2 bases and V 8 bases, and 11 bases lay outside the gene matches. CDR3 length: 15 amino acids. The CDR3 region has the DNA TGTGCCAGCGTACAAGAGGGACTACTTCAAGAGACCCAGTACTTC. Translated: CASVQEGLLQETQYF.

The DNA for the CDR3 is TGTGCCAGCAGTATACAGACGGGTGGCAATCAGCCCCAGCATTTT. It is translated as CASSIQTGGNQPQHF. V usage is TRBV6-5 and J usage is TRBJ1-5; no firm D call. V gave up 5 bases and J gave up 2 bases, with 13 bases separating them. Germline loops: CDR1 MNHEY, CDR2 SVGAGI. The CDR3 is 15 amino acids.

The chain uses TRBV9 and TRBJ1-1; tentative D call: TRBD1 (6 bases). The germline CDR1 and CDR2 sequences are SGDLS and YYNGEE. This CDR3 spans 15 amino acids. V shed 2 bases and J shed 12 bases, with 23 bases lying between them. The CDR3, as DNA: TGTGCCAGCAGCGTGGAGGACAGCACAGATACGCAGTCTTTCTTT. Its protein product is CASSVEDSTDTQSFF.

CDR3 amino acids: CASSFGLVETQYFTQYF. The CDR3 region has the DNA TGTGCCAGCAGCTTTGGCTTGGTGGAGACCCAGTACTTCACGCAGTATTTT. This chain connects TRBV7-7 to TRBJ2-3; D unclear. Germline values: CDR1 SSHAT, CDR2 FNYEAQ (reference sequence). The CDR3 length is 17 residues. V shed 3 bases and J shed 9 bases, with 25 bases lying between them.

This clonotype has at least ten counts. This chain connects TRBV5-6 to TRBJ2-7, with TRBD1 as a possible D gene (6 bases). Germline V gives CDR1 SGHDT, CDR2 YYEEEE. Trimming left V 4 bases short and J 7 bases short, with 15 bases between. The CDR3 loop spans 13 amino acids. CDR3 nucleotides: TGTGCCAGCAGCACCGGACAGTTGGGGGAGCAGTACTTC. Its translation: CASSTGQLGEQYF.

The rearrangement links TRBV11-2 to TRBJ2-3; no reliable D call. Germline V lookup: CDR1 SGHAT, CDR2 FQNNGV. V was shortened by 0 bases and J by 5 bases, with 6 bases between the two germline ends. The CDR3 contains 13 residues. This CDR3 is CASSLEIGDTQYF. The DNA of the CDR3 is TGTGCCAGCAGCTTAGAGATAGGAGATACGCAGTATTTT.

V and J are TRBV2 and TRBJ2-2; D ambiguous. Gene TRBJ1-5 matches the end of the DNA better, so the J call may be wrong. The germline CDR1 and CDR2 sequences are SNHLY and FYNNEI. The CDR3 totals 15 residues. Here the CDR3 DNA reads TGTGCCAGCAGGCCCAGCCGGGAGCGAGCCGGGCCCCAGCATTTT. This translates into CASRPSRERAGPQHF.

This clonotype was observed a handful of times. The rearrangement joins TRBV24-1 to TRBJ2-3, with D possibly called TRBD1 or TRBD2 (6 bases each). Germline V lookup: CDR1 KGHDR, CDR2 SFDVKD. CDR3 length equals 16 residues. V was cut by 4 bases and J by 5 bases, with 18 bases left in between. In DNA form, the CDR3 reads TGTGCCACCAGTGAGCGGAGACGGGGGCTTGGAGATACGCAGTATTTT. Encoded protein: CATSERRRGLGDTQYF.

J is TRBJ2-1 and V is TRBV2, with D unresolved. Germline CDR1 SNHLY, CDR2 FYNNEI. This CDR3 has 14 amino acids. V lost 1 base to trimming and J lost 0 bases, with 4 bases between them. The CDR3 sequence: CASSEDPSYNEQFF. CDR3 coding DNA: TGTGCCAGCAGTGAAGACCCCTCCTACAATGAGCAGTTCTTC.

Points on this clonotype: A read error may account for a junction end that differs from germline. CDR3 sequence reads: CASSQEGTASSYEQYF. The CDR3 nucleotides are TGTGCCAGCAGCCAAGAAGGGACAGCCTCCTCCTACGAGCAGTACTTC. The V call is TRBV4-1, the J call TRBJ2-7, with 7 nucleotides matching TRBD1. This CDR3 is 16 amino acids long. Germline CDR1 MGHRA, CDR2 YSYEKL.

The chain recombines TRBV7-6 with TRBJ1-1, with D maybe TRBD1 (6 bases). The CDR3 is 13 amino acids. Trimming stripped 4 bases from V and 7 bases from J, with 13 bases between. The germline CDR1 and CDR2 sequences are SGHVS and FNYEAQ. CDR3 amino acids: CASSSTTGSEAFF. The CDR3 nucleotides read TGTGCCAGCAGCTCCACTACAGGGAGTGAAGCTTTCTTT.

This rearrangement joins TRBV29-1 to TRBJ2-5; D not resolved. Trimming stripped 3 bases from V and 4 bases from J, with 12 bases between. CDR1 SQVTM and CDR2 ANQGSEA come from the germline V gene. The CDR3 spans 13 residues. In nucleotides, the CDR3 is TGCAGCGTTGATTCGGCCCTCTCAGAGACCCAGTACTTC. Protein sequence: CSVDSALSETQYF.